The sequence of this T cell receptor beta chain was determined in a study of response to subunit inactivated influenza vaccine. Using its own MiXCR run on the RT-PCR reads, TCRdb lists one record per CDR3 protein. This table has about 650,000 distinct CDR3 sequences, 15% to 19% appearing once. This clonotype came up a few times. The CDR3 has 14 amino acids. Trimming left V 4 bases short and J 5 bases short, with 14 bases between. CDR1 and CDR2 (germline): SGHTA, FQGNSA. This TCR was sampled from a man aged 50-60 years who received an inactivated influenza vaccine. Sequenced here: PBMCs from blood, sampled roughly 13 days after vaccination. V is TRBV7-2 and J is TRBJ2-5; perhaps TRBD2 as D (6 bases). Here the CDR3 reads CASSSSSATETQYF. The CDR3 region has the DNA TGTGCCAGCAGCTCATCTAGCGCCACGGAGACCCAGTACTTC.